This T cell receptor beta chain was found in a study of CD8+CD57+ T cells in acquired aplastic anemia. Study at large: Across the sorted CD4+ and CD8+ cells, DNA amounts averaged 3.2 ug. CD4+ cell libraries from healthy donors averaged around 9.8 million reads. General study points: Overlap between patients and controls comprised roughly 28 CD8+ CDR3 sequences.

TCR beta VDJ combinations and CDR3 sequences were profiled from genomic DNA. TCRdb re-analysed the reads in MiXCR, keeping a single row per CDR3 protein. Among roughly 130,000 distinct CDR3 sequences listed, 48% were seen once. CDR1 is ENHRY and CDR2 is SYGVKD in the germline V gene. V shed 5 bases, J shed 3 bases, and the junction held 5 bases outside the gene matches. This CDR3 is 16 amino acids long. As to this clonotype: The antigen remains unidentified.

This sequence originates from a human donor in good health, serving as a control. The J gene is TRBJ2-3, the V gene TRBV10-3, with 13 bases identical to TRBD2. Sequenced: sorted CD4+, CD8+, or CD8+CD57+ T cells (not recorded which) from PBMCs. The CDR3 protein is CAISRGTSGETDTQYF. CDR3 DNA: TGTGCCATCAGTCGCGGGACTAGCGGGGAGACAGATACGCAGTATTTT.